Below, 32 T cell receptor beta chains from the same sample are listed, as sequenced in a study of PD-1 blockade in classical Hodgkin lymphoma. The patients all showed relapse after autologous stem cell transplantation, while their brentuximab vedotin exposure varied. Clones were read by immunoSEQ multiplex PCR, and TCRdb kept only the in-frame ones, dropping some. There are approximately 73,000 clones in the sample; under 95% occur only once, and 8% lies in the top ten. The input for sequencing was peripheral blood mononuclear cells (PBMCs), taken at baseline. These receptors all come from a human donor with classical Hodgkin lymphoma.

This clone was seen once. The rearrangement joins TRBV7-3 to TRBJ2-2; no firm D call. The length of the CDR3 is 14 residues. The germline V gene has CDR1 SGHTA and CDR2 FQGTGA. The germline V and J ends were trimmed by 6 bases and 3 bases, with 11 bases remaining between them. CDR3 DNA sequence: TGTGCCAGCAGGTCAACCGTCGACACCGGGGAGCTGTTTTTT. Protein: CASRSTVDTGELFF.

This clone was counted once. The J gene is TRBJ2-7, the V gene TRBV4-1; D unresolved. CDR1 and CDR2 (germline): MGHRA, YSYEKL. Deletions cut 1 base from V and 0 bases from J, with 7 bases between. The CDR3 spans 14 residues. CDR3 sequence: CASSQGPPSYEQYF. The CDR3 nucleotides are TGCGCCAGCAGCCAAGGACCGCCCTCCTACGAGCAGTACTTC.

The chain joins TRBV11-2 to TRBJ2-5; 10 positions agree with TRBD2. Germline V gene data show CDR1 as SGHAT and CDR2 as FQNNGV. V shed 0 bases and J 5 bases; nucleotides not matched to a gene: 6. CDR3 length: 16 residues. This CDR3 is CASSLDTGLASETQYF. The CDR3 nucleotides read TGTGCCAGCAGCTTAGATACGGGACTAGCGTCGGAGACCCAGTACTTC.

The count of this clone is one. The V call is TRBV9, the J call TRBJ2-4; tentatively, D is TRBD2 (7 bases). Trimming pared 5 bases from V and 2 bases from J, leaving 23 bases between. The CDR3 length is 18 residues. Germline V gene sequence: CDR1 SGDLS, CDR2 YYNGEE. The CDR3 nucleotides read TGTGCCAGCAGTCCCCTTAGCTGGGGGGGCTTATCCAAAAACATTCAGTACTTC. It encodes CASSPLSWGGLSKNIQYF.

The gene calls are TRBV5-5 and TRBJ2-1; possible D gene TRBD2, 6 bases. The CDR3 runs 16 residues. Trimming pared 3 bases from V and 8 bases from J, leaving 21 bases between. Germline V gene lookup returns CDR1 SGHKS and CDR2 YYEKEE (reference sequence). The CDR3 DNA sequence: TGTGCCAGCAGCTCTCAGTTACTGCGACTAGACGATGAGCAGTTCTTC. It codes for CASSSQLLRLDDEQFF.

This chain links TRBV28 with TRBJ2-3; 8 nucleotides line up with TRBD1. The germline gives CDR1 MDHEN, CDR2 SYDVKM. Trimming took 10 bases from V and 2 from J; bases not matched to a gene: 5. CDR3 size: 13 residues. CDR3 in DNA: TGTGCCACCTTGGACAGGGCCACAGATACGCAGTATTTT. This encodes CATLDRATDTQYF.

V is TRBV11-3 and J is TRBJ2-1; TRBD2 matches 13 bases. V lost 5 bases to trimming and J lost 9 bases; unmatched junction nucleotides: 7. This CDR3 is 15 amino acids long. Germline CDR1 SGHNT, CDR2 YENEEA. CDR3 sequence: CASSLNGLAGVEQFF. CDR3 bases: TGTGCCAGCAGCCTCAATGGACTAGCGGGAGTTGAGCAGTTCTTC.

The chain links TRBV6-6 to TRBJ2-7, with 10 bases aligning to TRBD2. CDR3 length: 15 amino acids. Germline loops: CDR1 MNHNY, CDR2 SVGAGI (reference sequence). The J segment lost 2 bases and the V segment lost 1 base, leaving 2 bases of the junction unmatched. The CDR3 region has the DNA TGTGCCAGCAGTTACTTCAGCGGGGGGGCCTACGAGCAGTACTTC. Translating gives CASSYFSGGAYEQYF.

The chain combines TRBV9 with TRBJ2-3; 13 bases line up with TRBD2. The ends lost 2 bases at V and 4 bases at J; junction bases unmatched: 7. The germline CDR1 and CDR2 sequences are SGDLS and YYNGEE. The CDR3 loop spans 17 amino acids. The CDR3 coding sequence is TGTGCCAGCAGCGTTCCCGCGACTAGCGGGGGGCCAGATACGCAGTATTTT. Translated, it gives CASSVPATSGGPDTQYF.

The rearrangement links TRBV21-1 to TRBJ2-4; the D segment call TRBD1 is taken from the table without a DNA check. TRBV21-1 corresponds to a pseudogene. The CDR3 sequence is 17 residues long. The CDR3 reads CASSKGIPTGTSNIQYF. CDR3 DNA: TGTGCCAGCAGCAAAGGGATACCGACAGGGACGTCGAACATTCAGTACTTC.

The chain combines TRBV27 with TRBJ2-7; D gene unclear. The germline gives CDR1 MNHEY, CDR2 SMNVEV (reference sequence). The CDR3 has 14 residues. V gave up 2 bases and J gave up 0 bases, with 8 bases separating them. The CDR3 spells CASSLGAYSYEQYF. CDR3 nucleotide sequence: TGTGCCAGCAGTTTAGGAGCGTACTCCTACGAGCAGTACTTC.

The V call is TRBV5-1, the J call TRBJ2-7; 12 bases match TRBD2. V shed 5 bases, J shed 5 bases, and the junction held 26 bases outside the gene matches. Looked up from germline, CDR1 is SGHRS and CDR2 is YFSETQ. The CDR3 sequence is 21 residues long. The CDR3 DNA follows: TGCGCCAGCAGGATGGTTTCCTTCGGTGTTGCGCTAGCGGGGGGGCCGCACGAGCAGTACTTC. It translates to CASRMVSFGVALAGGPHEQYF.

The chain combines TRBV6-6 with TRBJ2-7, with D uncertain. This CDR3 is 16 amino acids long. Trimming left V 1 base short and J 1 base short, with 14 bases between. Germline CDR1 reads MNHNY; CDR2 reads SVGAGI (reference sequence). CDR3 in DNA: TGTGCCAGCAGTTACTTTTTTTCGTCCAGTTCCTACGAGCAGTACTTC. Amino acids: CASSYFFSSSSYEQYF.

The rearrangement joins TRBV11-2 to TRBJ2-1, with 10 nucleotides matching TRBD1. Trimming at V came to 0 bases and at J to 2 bases, leaving 4 bases not matched to a gene. CDR1 and CDR2 (germline): SGHAT, FQNNGV. The CDR3 runs 17 residues. In DNA form, the CDR3 reads TGTGCCAGCAGCTTAGAGGGAGACAGGGGGCCCTACAATGAGCAGTTCTTC. Protein sequence: CASSLEGDRGPYNEQFF.

The J gene is TRBJ1-2, the V gene TRBV28; TRBD1 aligns across 7 bases. CDR1 MDHEN and CDR2 SYDVKM come from the germline V gene. This CDR3 is built from 14 residues. J lost 0 bases, V lost 8 bases, and 6 bases had no gene match. The CDR3 sequence is CASFAGGTNYGYTF. CDR3 bases: TGTGCCAGCTTCGCAGGGGGAACTAACTATGGCTACACCTTC.

This rearrangement joins TRBV28 to TRBJ2-7, with D maybe TRBD1 (5 bases). Germline V gene lookup returns CDR1 MDHEN and CDR2 SYDVKM. The CDR3 length is 13 residues. Trimming removed 6 bases from V and 5 bases from J, with 14 bases in between. DNA for the CDR3: TGTGCCAGCAGCGCAGGGTATCTCGACGAGCAGTACTTC. It encodes CASSAGYLDEQYF.

This clone was picked up one time. J is TRBJ1-2 and V is TRBV19; D is undetermined. Germline V gene lookup returns CDR1 LNHDA and CDR2 SQIVND (reference sequence). Trimming pared 4 bases from V and 8 bases from J, leaving 11 bases between. CDR3 length: 12 residues. The CDR3 nucleotides are TGTGCCAGTAGTAGGGGTGTGAGGGGCTACACCTTC. This sequence encodes CASSRGVRGYTF. The entire variable domain, with the rest obtained from reference TRBV19 and TRBJ1-2, is as follows: DGGITQSPKYLFRKEGQNVTLSCEQNLNHDAMYWYRQDPGQGLRLIYYSQIVNDFQKGDIAEGYSVSREKKESFPLTVTSAQKNPTAFYLCASSRGVRGYTFGSGTRLTVV.

The rearrangement joins TRBV7-3 to TRBJ2-3, with 11 bases aligning to TRBD2. J was trimmed by 4 bases and V by 2 bases; bases with no gene match: 5. The CDR3 sequence is 16 residues long. Germline CDR1 SGHTA, CDR2 FQGTGA. CDR3 residues: CASSLLAGGPSDTQYF. The DNA of the CDR3 is TGTGCCAGCAGCTTATTAGCGGGAGGGCCGTCAGATACGCAGTATTTT.

J is TRBJ1-5 and V is TRBV28; 7 bases fit TRBD1. CDR1 MDHEN and CDR2 SYDVKM come from the germline V gene. The CDR3 has 13 residues. Trimming removed 6 bases from V and 4 bases from J; junction bases left unmatched: 3. In nucleotides, the CDR3 is TGTGCCAGCAGGGAACAGGGGAATCAGCCCCAGCATTTT. This gives the protein CASREQGNQPQHF.

The chain recombines TRBV5-1 with TRBJ1-1, with 8 bases aligning to TRBD1. The CDR3 is 16 residues long. Germline loops: CDR1 SGHRS, CDR2 YFSETQ. J was trimmed by 1 base and V by 1 base; bases with no gene match: 6. The CDR3 region is CASSLRTGRENTEAFF. As DNA, the CDR3 is TGCGCCAGCAGCTTGAGGACAGGGCGGGAGAACACTGAAGCTTTCTTT. Supplemented by reference TRBV5-1 and TRBJ1-1, the full variable domain reads KAGVTQTPRYLIKTRGQQVTLSCSPISGHRSVSWYQQTPGQGLQFLFEYFSETQRNKGNFPGRFSGRQFSNSRSEMNVSTLELGDSALYLCASSLRTGRENTEAFFGQGTRLTVV.

The rearrangement uses TRBV7-2 and TRBJ1-3; D is uncertain. This CDR3 spans 12 amino acids. V was clipped by 2 bases and J by 4 bases, with 3 bases between them. Germline V gives CDR1 SGHTA, CDR2 FQGNSA. The CDR3 loop is CASSLSGNTIYF. The CDR3 coding sequence is TGTGCCAGCAGCTTATCCGGAAACACCATATATTTT.

This chain joins TRBV5-1 and TRBJ2-1, with 7 bases that match TRBD2. The CDR3 runs to 14 residues. CDR1 and CDR2 (germline): SGHRS, YFSETQ. V gave up 0 bases and J gave up 9 bases; unmatched junction bases: 6. The chain's CDR3 is CASSLGRASGEQFF. Written as DNA, the CDR3 is TGCGCCAGCAGCTTGGGCCGGGCTAGCGGTGAGCAGTTCTTC.

This chain uses TRBV7-8 with TRBJ1-4, with 10 bases matching TRBD1. CDR1 and CDR2 (germline): SGHVS, FQNEAQ. The CDR3 runs 14 residues. The V gene end was trimmed by 5 bases and the J gene end by 6 bases; junction bases not matched to a gene: 3. The CDR3, as DNA: TGTGCCAGCAGCCCGACAGGGGGCTATGAAAAACTGTTTTTT. This codes for CASSPTGGYEKLFF.

The chain has TRBV7-3 and TRBJ2-3, with TRBD1 matching over 7 bases. The trim removed 4 bases at V and 8 bases at J, leaving 6 bases unmatched. This CDR3 region has 13 residues. Germline CDR1 reads SGHTA; CDR2 reads FQGTGA. The DNA of the CDR3 is TGTGCCAGCAGCTCCCGACAGGGCGGTACGCAGTATTTT. This gives the protein CASSSRQGGTQYF.

This clone appeared a single time. The gene calls are TRBV28 and TRBJ2-3; D possibly corresponds to TRBD2 (5 bases). The ends were cut back, 2 bases at V and 2 bases at J, with 14 bases in the middle. The CDR3 length is 16 residues. The germline CDR1 and CDR2 sequences are MDHEN and SYDVKM. The CDR3: CASSLLREELTDTQYF. In DNA form, the CDR3 reads TGTGCCAGCAGTTTACTCCGGGAAGAGCTCACAGATACGCAGTATTTT.

This chain connects TRBV27 to TRBJ2-3; D may correspond to TRBD1 or TRBD2 (5 bases each). Germline values: CDR1 MNHEY, CDR2 SMNVEV (reference sequence). V was pared by 3 bases and J by 5 bases, with 18 bases between. The CDR3 sequence is 16 residues long. The CDR3 bases are TGTGCCAGCAGTTTGGGGCTCGGGATCTCGGGAGATACGCAGTATTTT. Encoded protein: CASSLGLGISGDTQYF.

This chain uses TRBV9 with TRBJ2-3, with D unclear. The germline V gene encodes CDR1 SGDLS and CDR2 YYNGEE. The CDR3 runs 13 residues. The V gene lost 0 bases and the J gene lost 2 bases, with 4 bases spanning the gap. The CDR3 loop is CASSVVATDTQYF. CDR3 nucleotides: TGTGCCAGCAGCGTAGTAGCCACAGATACGCAGTATTTT.

This clone was seen more than once but under ten times. This chain joins TRBV10-3 and TRBJ1-3; D perhaps matches TRBD1 (5 bases). The CDR3 has 15 residues. Per germline, CDR1 ENHRY and CDR2 SYGVKD. The V end was cut by 6 bases, the J end by 0 bases, with 12 bases between. CDR3 region: CAIRYGDGSGNTIYF. In DNA, the CDR3 is TGTGCCATCAGATACGGGGACGGCTCTGGAAACACCATATATTTT.

The V gene is TRBV27, the J gene TRBJ1-5; 7 bases fit TRBD1. From germline, CDR1 is MNHEY and CDR2 SMNVEV (reference sequence). CDR3 length equals 14 residues. The V segment lost 7 bases and the J segment 4 bases; nucleotides outside the gene matches: 7. The CDR3 nucleotides are TGTGCCAGCACCCAGACAGGGCTTAATCAGCCCCAGCATTTT. This translates into CASTQTGLNQPQHF.

The chain couples TRBV19 to TRBJ2-5; TRBD1 might be the D (5 bases). The V and J ends lost 5 bases and 2 bases respectively, with 9 bases between them. This CDR3 is built from 13 residues. Germline V gene data show CDR1 as LNHDA and CDR2 as SQIVND (reference sequence). The CDR3 bases are TGTGCCAGTAGTGGGGCAGTACAAGAGACCCAGTACTTC. It encodes CASSGAVQETQYF.

The chain couples TRBV19 to TRBJ1-1, with a tentative D call TRBD1 (6 bases). The CDR3 contains 15 residues. V dropped 3 bases and J dropped 0 bases, with 11 bases sitting between them. Per the germline V gene, CDR1 is LNHDA and CDR2 is SQIVND (reference sequence). The CDR3: CASSMRTVMNTEAFF. The CDR3 DNA is TGTGCCAGTAGTATGAGGACAGTTATGAACACTGAAGCTTTCTTT.

The V gene is TRBV6-5, the J gene TRBJ2-1; 7 bases agree with TRBD1. Germline V gene lookup returns CDR1 MNHEY and CDR2 SVGAGI. Trimming took 7 bases from V and 4 from J; bases not matched to a gene: 4. The CDR3 spans 13 residues. DNA of the CDR3: TGTGCCAGCAACAGGGGTCATTACAATGAGCAGTTCTTC. This translates into CASNRGHYNEQFF.